A selection of T cell receptor beta chains follows, all from one sample in a study of blood T cell repertoires in COVID-19. The data were produced by immunoSEQ multiplex PCR, yet TCRdb's version contains in-frame clones alone and is incomplete. The sample holds 40,000 or so clones, around three quarters seen once. Sequencing input: peripheral blood. These receptors were taken from a man older than 75 with acute or convalescent COVID-19. The conserved cysteine and the conserved F or W are not part of the CDR3 here. Fields, in order: CDR3 length, V gene, CDR3 protein.

12	TRBV4-2	ASSQARREATQY
12	TRBV10-1	ASSRTSGSYEQY
12	TRBV5-4	ASSLQGIWYEQY
14	TRBV5-1	ASSLAGGANTGELF
14	TRBV7-9	ASSLAGQAPLYGYT
13	TRBV11-2	ASSPSIGQGQKLF
12	TRBV10-3	AISAGGSNTEAF
13	TRBV6-1	ASSEAAEAPGPQH
12	TRBV4-1	ASSHPGLAYEQY
12	TRBV7-8	ASSYSGGANEQF
12	TRBV5-6	ASSLRQGAYEQY
14	TRBV6-6	ASRDRGAGSNQPQH
9	TRBV5-4	ASSLQGGYT
11	TRBV2	ASSEPARSEQY
13	TRBV27	ASRPMDKSSYEQY
12	TRBV29-1	SVDTGVRVDTQY
9	TRBV19	ASSMAETQY
16	TRBV12-5	ASGLEGPLAGEMDIQY
14	TRBV9	ASSVGGWSSPDTQY
15	TRBV5-6	ASSQLVMAGAGNEQF
12	TRBV19	ASGGLGSYNEQF
14	TRBV5-1	ASSPRGETGANVLT
13	TRBV3-1/TRBV3-2	ASRRLAGGLKTQY
13	TRBV30	AWSRGTSRSYEQY
13	TRBV7-2	ASSFRPKRNNEQF